The 8 T cell receptor beta chains given below trace back to one sample, sequenced in a study of T cell changes during pregnancy in multiple sclerosis (dated by TCRdb to between 2018 and 2020). Library method: the immunoSEQ multiplex PCR assay. As stored in TCRdb, this immuneACCESS dataset retains in-frame rearrangements with V and J assigned. A fraction of the clones does not appear; measured against another copy, unresolved V genes explain less than half of the discrepancy, and the remainder lacks a known reason. This sample is represented by 20,000 to 25,000 clones; roughly 93% of them were singletons. Jointly, the top ten make up under 7% of the sample. The source material was CD8+ T cells from peripheral blood mononuclear cells, sampled in the third trimester of pregnancy. These receptors were taken from a female donor with multiple sclerosis, enrolled in a pregnancy study.

This chain connects TRBV27 to TRBJ2-6, with 7 positions matching TRBD1. CDR3 length: 17 residues. The germline CDR1 and CDR2 sequences are MNHEY and SMNVEV (reference sequence). J lost 0 bases, V lost 3 bases, and 5 bases had no gene match. The CDR3 spells CASSLVGQSSGANVLTF. The CDR3 region has the DNA TGTGCCAGCAGTTTGGTGGGACAGAGCTCTGGGGCCAACGTCCTGACTTTC.

This clone came up a few times. The V and J genes are TRBV6-1 and TRBJ2-1, with D perhaps TRBD2 (6 bases). This CDR3 region has 13 residues. Germline CDR1 reads MNHNS; CDR2 reads SASEGT. V was shortened by 6 bases and J by 5 bases, with 11 bases between the two germline ends. The CDR3 nucleotides read TGTGCCAGCAGCCCGACGGGGGACAATGAGCAGTTCTTC. It encodes CASSPTGDNEQFF.

The chain joins TRBV9 to TRBJ1-1, with TRBD1 as a possible D gene (5 bases). Deletions cut 0 bases from V and 5 bases from J, with 14 bases between. This CDR3 is built from 15 residues. CDR1 is SGDLS, CDR2 YYNGEE, per germline. CDR3 sequence: CASSVDGGTWTEAFF. CDR3 DNA: TGTGCCAGCAGCGTAGATGGAGGGACCTGGACTGAAGCTTTCTTT.

This CDR3 is CASSLLSGLEWIQTTGPSYEQYF. In nucleotides, the CDR3 is TGCGCCAGCAGCTTGTTGTCGGGCTTAGAATGGATCCAAACGACAGGCCCAAGCTACGAGCAGTACTTC. The rearrangement joins TRBV5-1 to TRBJ2-7, with a tentative D call TRBD1 (6 bases). Germline CDR1 is SGHRS and CDR2 is YFSETQ. The CDR3 contains 23 residues. V shed 1 base and J shed 3 bases, with 38 bases lying between them.

The chain couples TRBV7-9 to TRBJ2-7, with 10 bases that match TRBD2. J was trimmed by 2 bases and V by 5 bases; bases with no gene match: 9. This CDR3 is 16 amino acids long. Germline loops: CDR1 SEHNR, CDR2 FQNEAQ (reference sequence). Here the CDR3 reads CASSRGLADLTYEQYF. The CDR3 DNA sequence: TGTGCCAGCAGCCGCGGACTAGCGGACCTAACCTACGAGCAGTACTTC.

The gene calls are TRBV27 and TRBJ2-2; possibly TRBD2 for D (5 bases). The CDR3 consists of 13 residues. Trimming took off 8 bases at V and 5 bases at J, with 12 bases between the two ends. Germline V lookup: CDR1 MNHEY, CDR2 SMNVEV (reference sequence). The CDR3 is CASRGRGTGELFF. CDR3 bases: TGTGCCAGCCGAGGGAGAGGTACCGGGGAGCTGTTTTTT.

V is TRBV6-6 and J is TRBJ2-5; D may be TRBD1 (6 bases). Deletions cut 5 bases from V and 2 bases from J, with 9 bases between. This CDR3 region has 13 residues. CDR1 and CDR2 from the germline V gene are MNHNY and SVGAGI (reference sequence). CDR3 sequence: CASSIQGQETQYF. For the CDR3, the DNA is TGTGCCAGCAGTATACAGGGTCAAGAGACCCAGTACTTC.

This sequence joins TRBV18 and TRBJ2-1; weak D call: TRBD2 (6 bases). The CDR3 sequence is 17 residues long. The ends were cut back, 0 bases at V and 1 base at J, with 13 bases in the middle. Per germline, CDR1 KGHSH and CDR2 LQKENI. CDR3 DNA: TGTGCCAGCTCACCACCGCGGCTAGCGCGTTCCTACAATGAGCAGTTCTTC. It codes for CASSPPRLARSYNEQFF.